The 2 T cell receptor beta chains given below trace back to one sample, sequenced in a study of blood T cell repertoires in COVID-19. Clones were sequenced by immunoSEQ multiplex PCR, and TCRdb holds only the in-frame ones, with some missing. Of some 100,000 clones listed, approximately 86% were seen once; the top ten hold roughly 2.1%. Sequenced sample: peripheral blood. These receptor sequences come from a man in his fifties with COVID-19, enrolled during active disease.

This chain joins TRBV27 and TRBJ1-3; 7 bases map to TRBD1. In germline, CDR1 is MNHEY, CDR2 SMNVEV (reference sequence). The CDR3 has 17 residues. V lost 5 bases, J lost 0 bases, and 10 bases stayed unmatched. DNA of the CDR3: TGTGCCAGCAGTCTACGCCCAGGGGGGAGCTCTGGAAACACCATATATTTT. Its translation is CASSLRPGGSSGNTIYF.

V is TRBV19 and J is TRBJ2-5; the match to TRBD2 covers 9 bases. The germline gives CDR1 LNHDA, CDR2 SQIVND (reference sequence). The CDR3 is 15 amino acids. V lost 4 bases, J lost 5 bases, and 8 bases stayed unmatched. The chain's CDR3 is CASSKAGGRWETQYF. As DNA, the CDR3 is TGTGCCAGTAGTAAGGCGGGGGGGCGATGGGAGACCCAGTACTTC.